This T cell receptor (beta chain) came from a study of CD8+ T cells in alopecia areata. Study-level background: Patients given treatment had severity scored by the percentage of scalp area affected. General study points: Researchers reported that TCR sharing among patients proved less clear than in mice, possibly HLA-linked. Tofacitinib delivered significant drops in scalp clonality and in expanded CD8+ clones among the top 100.

Extraction of RNA preceded its reverse transcription into cDNA, which served as the sequencing template. The assay was immunoSEQ multiplex PCR, and TCRdb's table has in-frame clones only and misses some. The sample contains about 180,000 clones, 51% of which appear only once. Comments on this clone: Antigen unknown.

Treatment defined: oral pan-JAK inhibitor, 5-10 mg twice daily. In alopecia areata patients, both lesional scalp punch biopsies and peripheral blood were collected. Germline V gene lookup returns CDR1 SEHNR and CDR2 FQNEAQ (reference sequence). V lost 0 bases to trimming and J lost 4 bases; unmatched junction nucleotides: 4. The CDR3 is 15 residues long. The sequence came from a human donor with alopecia areata. Source: CD8+ T cells sorted from blood, taken between weeks 51 and 52, from a patient treated with tofacitinib. The V and J genes are TRBV7-9 and TRBJ1-1, with 8 bases aligning to TRBD1. The CDR3, as DNA: TGTGCCAGCAGCTTAGCACGGACAGGGAGCACTGAAGCTTTCTTT. It encodes CASSLARTGSTEAFF.